This paragraph covers one T cell receptor beta chain sequence. Its cognate antigen is unknown. The record originates from a study of T cells after posttransplantation cyclophosphamide. General study points: Recipient CMV seropositivity and CMV reactivation strongly tracked TRB clonality. Skin or GI-infiltrating T cells shared few TRB sequences with blood. Later blood repertoires were often dominated by clones from the donor CD8+ memory compartment.

Peripheral blood was collected from the related graft donor on the marrow donation day. The ends lost 5 bases at V and 0 bases at J; junction bases unmatched: 3. Germline-derived CDR1 and CDR2 are SGHTA and FQGNSA. CDR3 length equals 15 residues. The assay was immunoSEQ multiplex PCR, and TCRdb's table has in-frame clones only and misses some. The profile shows fewer than 55,000 clones, around 94% of them singletons. Sequences were obtained from PBMCs. The chain couples TRBV7-2 to TRBJ2-2; 7 positions agree with TRBD1. The sequence was obtained from a woman under 40 in good health and a related stem cell transplant donor. The CDR3 DNA reads TGTGCCAGCAGCCCGACAGGGACGAACACCGGGGAGCTGTTTTTT. This codes for CASSPTGTNTGELFF.